A single sample is the source of the 30 T cell receptor beta chains below, sequenced in a study of CD4 T cells in relation to SARS-CoV-2 and coronaviruses. Sequencing was performed with immunoSEQ multiplex PCR; in TCRdb, only in-frame clones are kept and a portion is missing. The sample has approximately 70,000 clones, over 90% seen once; the top ten hold approximately 0.25%. The unexposed donors gave CD4+ T cells in about 2010-2019, prior to COVID-19. The sample taken for sequencing was naive CD4+ T cells from PBMCs. Noted subset: naive CD4+ T cells isolated by negative enrichment. These receptors all come from a human donor in good health.

CDR3 DNA: TGTGCCAGCAGTGCCCAGACAGGGGTGGAGCTGTTTTTT. Translation gives CASSAQTGVELFF. The V and J genes are TRBV12-3 or TRBV12-4 and TRBJ2-2, with 8 positions matching TRBD1. Losses at the gene ends were 5 bases for V and 10 bases for J; bases not matched to a gene: 6. There are 13 residues in the CDR3.

The rearrangement uses TRBV5-1 and TRBJ2-5; D is perhaps TRBD1 (6 bases). Per germline, CDR1 SGHRS and CDR2 YFSETQ. The V end was cut by 0 bases, the J end by 8 bases, with 17 bases between. This CDR3 region has 15 residues. The CDR3, as DNA: TGCGCCAGCAGCTTGGTGGCAGGGGCCCCAATAACCCAGTACTTC. It translates to CASSLVAGAPITQYF.

The chain couples TRBV5-1 to TRBJ2-7; the D gene is possibly TRBD1 (6 bases). The CDR3 sequence is 16 residues long. V lost 4 bases and J 0 bases, leaving 17 bases between the germline ends. In germline, CDR1 is SGHRS, CDR2 YFSETQ. CDR3: CASSVATGYSSYEQYF. As DNA, the CDR3 is TGCGCCAGCAGCGTAGCTACAGGGTACAGCTCCTACGAGCAGTACTTC.

The chain joins TRBV13 to TRBJ1-2, with TRBD1 matching over 7 bases. The J segment lost 4 bases and the V segment lost 1 base, leaving 3 bases of the junction unmatched. Germline CDR1 and CDR2: PRHDT and FYEKMQ (reference sequence). This CDR3 region has 14 residues. CDR3: CASSLAQGTYGYTF. As DNA, the CDR3 is TGTGCCAGCAGCTTAGCACAGGGGACCTATGGCTACACCTTC.

In DNA, the CDR3 is TGTGCCAGCAGCGCCCCCGGGGTAGCGGGGGGTTACCAAGAGACCCAGTACTTC. This gives the protein CASSAPGVAGGYQETQYF. This chain connects TRBV7-2 to TRBJ2-5; TRBD2 aligns across 10 bases. J was trimmed by 0 bases and V by 5 bases; bases with no gene match: 12. Germline-derived CDR1 and CDR2 are SGHTA and FQGNSA. The CDR3 extends over 18 amino acids. Based on the CDR3 plus reference TRBV7-2 and TRBJ2-5, the full variable domain is GAGVSQSPSNKVTEKGKDVELRCDPISGHTALYWYRQSLGQGLEFLIYFQGNSAPDKSGLPSDRFSAERTGGSVSTLTIQRTQQEDSAVYLCASSAPGVAGGYQETQYFGPGTRLLVL.

The chain employs TRBV19 and TRBJ1-2; D remains unclear. The CDR3 loop spans 15 amino acids. Germline CDR1 reads LNHDA; CDR2 reads SQIVND (reference sequence). Between the trimmed V and J ends, which lost 9 bases and 0 bases, there was a span of 17 bases. CDR3: CASLQGGNSNYGYTF. CDR3 in DNA: TGTGCCAGCCTCCAAGGCGGAAACTCTAACTATGGCTACACCTTC.

The V gene is TRBV23-1, the J gene TRBJ1-1; D is unclear. TRBV23-1 qualifies as an ORF whose function is uncertain. V was shortened by 1 base and J by 5 bases, with 11 bases between the two germline ends. The CDR3 covers 14 residues. The CDR3 DNA reads as TGCGCCAGCAGTCAATTCCAGGTTAGAACTGAAGCTTTCTTT. Translating it yields CASSQFQVRTEAFF.

The V and J genes are TRBV18 and TRBJ2-7; TRBD1 agrees at 7 bases. CDR1 and CDR2 from the germline V gene are KGHSH and LQKENI. The CDR3 runs 15 residues. After removal of 6 bases from V and 0 bases from J, the junction contained 8 bases not matched to a gene. The CDR3 sequence is CASSQGVSSSYEQYF. The CDR3 coding sequence is TGTGCCAGCTCCCAGGGGGTATCGAGCTCCTACGAGCAGTACTTC.

The chain carries TRBV10-3 and TRBJ2-1; D gene uncertain. V was cut by 6 bases and J by 2 bases, with 23 bases left in between. The CDR3 loop spans 18 amino acids. Germline V lookup: CDR1 ENHRY, CDR2 SYGVKD. The DNA of the CDR3 is TGTGCCATCAGGAGTCCGGTAGGGCAGGCTGGGGCCTACAATGAGCAGTTCTTC. This encodes CAIRSPVGQAGAYNEQFF.

This clone was observed once. This chain uses TRBV7-2 with TRBJ2-1; the D is unclear. Germline V gene data show CDR1 as SGHTA and CDR2 as FQGNSA. This CDR3 spans 12 amino acids. Trimming left V 8 bases short and J 2 bases short, with 7 bases between. The CDR3, as DNA: TGTGCCAGCGCTTCGACCTACAATGAGCAGTTCTTC. Its protein is CASASTYNEQFF.

This chain uses TRBV7-3 with TRBJ2-2, with TRBD2 matching over 8 bases. With 6 bases clipped from V and 6 bases from J, the junction kept 12 bases outside the gene matches. The CDR3 is made up of 16 amino acids. CDR1 and CDR2 (germline): SGHTA, FQGTGA. Here the CDR3 reads CASSRLGTRGPGELFF. As DNA, the CDR3 is TGTGCCAGCAGTCGACTCGGGACTAGGGGTCCCGGGGAGCTGTTTTTT.

The V and J genes are TRBV5-1 and TRBJ1-1, with a weak D call TRBD1 (6 bases). This CDR3 has 13 amino acids. Between the trimmed V and J ends, which lost 4 bases and 6 bases, there was a span of 13 bases. Germline CDR1 SGHRS, CDR2 YFSETQ. Here the CDR3 DNA reads TGCGCCAGCAGCCTGCCGGGGGCCTCTGAAGCTTTCTTT. It translates to CASSLPGASEAFF.

The chain joins TRBV5-1 to TRBJ2-6; 9 bases line up with TRBD1. Germline V lookup: CDR1 SGHRS, CDR2 YFSETQ. V dropped 0 bases and J dropped 0; count of bases not matched to a gene: 7. The CDR3 spans 19 residues. In DNA form, the CDR3 reads TGCGCCAGCAGCTTGGGTTCGACAGGGGGTGACTCTGGGGCCAACGTCCTGACTTTC. It specifies CASSLGSTGGDSGANVLTF.

The CDR3, as DNA: TGTGCCAGTAGTCAACGACTAGCGGGGATAGGGTACGAGCAGTACTTC. Translating it yields CASSQRLAGIGYEQYF. This chain joins TRBV19 and TRBJ2-7; TRBD2 aligns across 11 bases. V shed 5 bases and J 4 bases; nucleotides not matched to a gene: 10. This CDR3 region has 16 residues. CDR1 is LNHDA, CDR2 SQIVND, per germline (reference sequence).

This clone was detected only a few times. The chain employs TRBV5-1 and TRBJ1-6; possibly TRBD1 for D (5 bases). V was shortened by 4 bases and J by 7 bases, with 12 bases between the two germline ends. CDR1 SGHRS and CDR2 YFSETQ come from the germline V gene. There are 14 residues in the CDR3. The DNA of the CDR3 is TGCGCCAGCAGCCCTACAGGTTTAAATTCACCCCTCCACTTT. Translation: CASSPTGLNSPLHF.

V gene TRBV19 combines with J gene TRBJ2-7; 12 bases agree with TRBD2. CDR1 is LNHDA, CDR2 SQIVND, per germline (reference sequence). The V segment lost 4 bases and the J segment 2 bases; nucleotides outside the gene matches: 3. The CDR3 has 15 residues. CDR3 sequence reads: CASSSWTSGTYEQYF. The CDR3 DNA reads TGTGCCAGTAGTAGTTGGACTAGCGGGACCTACGAGCAGTACTTC.

The chain links TRBV6-2 or TRBV6-3 to TRBJ1-1, with unresolved D. Trimming left V 6 bases short and J 6 bases short, with 11 bases between. The CDR3 is made up of 12 amino acids. Germline CDR1 is MNHEY and CDR2 is SVGEGT. CDR3 nucleotides: TGTGCCAGCAGCGCTCAGTTCGCTGAAGCTTTCTTT. Translated, it gives CASSAQFAEAFF.

The CDR3, as DNA: TGTGCCAGCAGCCATTTCTCCACAGATACGCAGTATTTT. Translating gives CASSHFSTDTQYF. The V call is TRBV3-1 (or the pseudogene TRBV3-2), the J call TRBJ2-3; no reliable D call. The CDR3 totals 13 residues. CDR1 and CDR2 (germline): LGHDT, YNNKEL (reference sequence). Trimming took off 3 bases at V and 2 bases at J, with 6 bases between the two ends.

V gene TRBV29-1 combines with J gene TRBJ1-1; tentatively, D is TRBD1 (5 bases). Per germline, CDR1 SQVTM and CDR2 ANQGSEA. CDR3 length: 12 amino acids. Trimming stripped 7 bases from V and 10 bases from J, with 19 bases between. CDR3 sequence reads: CSAAPGLRGAFF. The DNA of the CDR3 is TGCAGCGCCGCCCCGGGACTTCGGGGAGCTTTCTTT. Full variable domain (missing parts from reference TRBV29-1 and TRBJ1-1): SAVISQKPSRDICQRGTSLTIQCQVDSQVTMMFWYRQQPGQSLTLIATANQGSEATYESGFVIDKFPISRPNLTFSTLTVSNMSPEDSSIYLCSAAPGLRGAFFGQGTRLTVV.

This clone came up a few times. This chain links TRBV12-3 or TRBV12-4 with TRBJ1-6; no reliable D call. V lost 2 bases and J lost 6, with 2 bases in between. CDR3 length: 12 amino acids. This CDR3 is CASSLSNSPLHF. The CDR3 DNA reads as TGTGCCAGCAGTTTATCTAATTCACCCCTCCACTTT.

The rearrangement uses TRBV6-8 and TRBJ1-3; D uncertain. The CDR3 contains 16 residues. Deletions cut 6 bases from V and 0 bases from J, with 15 bases between. CDR1 and CDR2 from the germline V gene are MNHGY and SAAAGT. The CDR3 here is CASRRKGSNSGNTIYF. The CDR3 bases are TGTGCCAGCAGGAGAAAAGGGAGTAACTCTGGAAACACCATATATTTT.

Here the CDR3 reads CASSAGAETQYF. As DNA, the CDR3 is TGCGCCAGCAGCGCAGGGGCAGAGACCCAGTACTTC. The chain joins TRBV5-1 to TRBJ2-5; D might be TRBD1 (6 bases). Germline assignment: CDR1 SGHRS and CDR2 YFSETQ. The length of the CDR3 is 12 residues. V was clipped by 4 bases and J by 4 bases, with 8 bases between them.

The chain uses TRBV7-8 and TRBJ1-5, with D hard to call. Per the germline V gene, CDR1 is SGHVS and CDR2 is FQNEAQ. V lost 2 bases to trimming and J lost 4 bases, with 12 bases between them. This CDR3 contains 15 residues. Written as DNA, the CDR3 is TGTGCCAGCAGCTTACTCGTCGGCAAAAATCAGCCCCAGCATTTT. It encodes CASSLLVGKNQPQHF.

This rearrangement joins TRBV3-1 (or the pseudogene TRBV3-2) to TRBJ2-7; D remains unclear. This CDR3 has 13 amino acids. Germline CDR1 LGHDT, CDR2 YNNKEL (reference sequence). V gave up 1 base and J gave up 4 bases, with 8 bases separating them. As DNA, the CDR3 is TGTGCCAGCAGCCAAGGGAGCGATTACGAGCAGTACTTC. Translating it yields CASSQGSDYEQYF.

The chain uses TRBV7-2 and TRBJ2-3; D gene unclear. This CDR3 is built from 14 residues. V was shortened by 4 bases and J by 3 bases, with 11 bases between the two germline ends. Germline-derived CDR1 and CDR2 are SGHTA and FQGNSA. CDR3 residues: CASSSSTGTDTQYF. For the CDR3, the DNA is TGTGCCAGCAGCTCATCGACCGGTACAGATACGCAGTATTTT. The full variable domain, with the rest looked up from reference TRBV7-2 and TRBJ2-3, is GAGVSQSPSNKVTEKGKDVELRCDPISGHTALYWYRQSLGQGLEFLIYFQGNSAPDKSGLPSDRFSAERTGGSVSTLTIQRTQQEDSAVYLCASSSSTGTDTQYFGPGTRLTVL.

The J gene is TRBJ1-6, the V gene TRBV10-3; D is uncertain. Trimming removed 2 bases from V and 7 bases from J, with 12 bases in between. Looked up from germline, CDR1 is ENHRY and CDR2 is SYGVKD. The length of the CDR3 is 15 residues. The CDR3 is CAISENSVGNSPLHF. CDR3 nucleotides: TGTGCCATCAGTGAGAACAGCGTGGGGAATTCACCCCTCCACTTT.

This clone was recorded once. This rearrangement joins TRBV6-4 to TRBJ2-2; D unresolved. In germline, CDR1 is MRHNA, CDR2 SNTAGT. The CDR3 has 17 amino acids. V was cut by 2 bases and J by 0 bases, with 13 bases left in between. CDR3 region: CASSDRYPIPNTGELFF. The CDR3 coding sequence is TGTGCCAGCAGTGACCGCTACCCTATCCCGAACACCGGGGAGCTGTTTTTT.

The chain recombines TRBV5-1 with TRBJ2-7, with D possibly matching TRBD1 (6 bases). V lost 4 bases to trimming and J lost 2 bases, with 10 bases between them. This CDR3 region has 13 residues. Germline V gene data show CDR1 as SGHRS and CDR2 as YFSETQ. For the CDR3, the DNA is TGCGCCAGCAGCCTGGACAGCACCTACGAGCAGTACTTC. Translation gives CASSLDSTYEQYF.

The J gene is TRBJ1-4, the V gene TRBV5-8; D remains ambiguous. Trimming stripped 1 base from V and 1 base from J, with 8 bases between. The length of the CDR3 is 15 residues. Germline CDR1 SGHTS, CDR2 YDEGEE. This CDR3 reads CASSLYAQTNEKLFF. In DNA, the CDR3 is TGTGCCAGCAGCTTGTACGCACAAACTAATGAAAAACTGTTTTTT.

The rearrangement joins TRBV30 to TRBJ1-6; D not certain. CDR1 GTSNPN and CDR2 SVGIG come from the germline V gene (reference sequence). CDR3 length: 15 residues. The germline V and J ends were trimmed by 3 bases and 0 bases, with 9 bases remaining between them. CDR3 bases: TGTGCCTGGAGGGTGGAGGGCTCCTATAATTCACCCCTCCACTTT. Translating gives CAWRVEGSYNSPLHF.